The next 18 T cell receptor beta chains were all read from a single sample in a study of cytomegalovirus exposure and HLA in healthy donors. It was with 60 Vbeta and 13 Jbeta primers that the PCR ran. Profiled with immunoSEQ multiplex PCR; TCRdb holds only in-frame clones, not every one. Here the sample spans over 150,000 clones, roughly four fifths being singletons. Sequencing was carried out using PBMCs. These receptors originate from a woman in her 50s in good health and CMV-seropositive.

Points on this clone: This same CDR3 is encoded by further DNA sequences in the sample. The chain combines TRBV7-2 with TRBJ2-7; D possibly corresponds to TRBD1 (5 bases). Germline lookup yields CDR1 SGHTA and CDR2 FQGNSA. The CDR3 has 12 residues. The germline V and J ends were trimmed by 2 bases and 3 bases, with 5 bases remaining between them. The CDR3 region is CASSLTGYEQYF. Here the CDR3 DNA reads TGTGCCAGCAGCTTAACAGGCTACGAGCAGTACTTC.

There are a few counts of this clone. This chain links TRBV28 with TRBJ1-5; tentatively, D is TRBD1 (5 bases). V lost 6 bases, J lost 4 bases, and 10 bases lay in between. Germline-derived CDR1 and CDR2 are MDHEN and SYDVKM. This CDR3 spans 13 amino acids. The CDR3 region is CASSQTVNQPQHF. CDR3 DNA: TGTGCCAGCAGCCAGACAGTTAATCAGCCCCAGCATTTT.

In regard to this clone: The junction does not match germline at one end; this may be a read error. DNA of the CDR3: TGTGCCAGCGGCTTGGGATCCGGGACAGGGGATCCAGCTTTCTTT. Amino acid sequence: CASGLGSGTGDPAFF. V gene TRBV5-6 combines with J gene TRBJ1-1; 10 positions match TRBD1. The CDR3 runs to 15 residues. Germline-derived CDR1 and CDR2 are SGHDT and YYEEEE.

V and J are TRBV5-6 and TRBJ2-3; 7 positions match TRBD2. The CDR3 length is 14 residues. Losses at the gene ends were 7 bases for V and 3 bases for J; bases not matched to a gene: 8. The germline V gene encodes CDR1 SGHDT and CDR2 YYEEEE. CDR3 sequence reads: CASAGRTRTDTQYF. The CDR3 DNA reads as TGTGCCAGCGCCGGCAGGACTAGGACAGATACGCAGTATTTT. Complete variable domain (other parts from reference TRBV5-6 and TRBJ2-3): DAGVTQSPTHLIKTRGQQVTLRCSPKSGHDTVSWYQQALGQGPQFIFQYYEEEERQRGNFPDRFSGHQFPNYSSELNVNALLLGDSALYLCASAGRTRTDTQYFGPGTRLTVL.

V gene TRBV28 combines with J gene TRBJ2-3, with D maybe TRBD2 (5 bases). Trimming pared 6 bases from V and 2 bases from J, leaving 21 bases between. CDR1 and CDR2 (germline): MDHEN, SYDVKM. This CDR3 spans 17 amino acids. CDR3 bases: TGTGCCAGCAGCCCTAGAAACGGACTGAAATTCACAGATACGCAGTATTTT. Translation gives CASSPRNGLKFTDTQYF.

The J gene is TRBJ1-1, the V gene TRBV6-5, with D hard to call. The germline V gene encodes CDR1 MNHEY and CDR2 SVGAGI. Between the trimmed V and J ends, which lost 5 bases and 3 bases, there was a span of 13 bases. The CDR3 contains 14 residues. The CDR3 here is CASSRYTDYTEAFF. In nucleotides, the CDR3 is TGTGCCAGCAGTCGTTACACAGATTACACTGAAGCTTTCTTT.

The V gene is TRBV11-3, the J gene TRBJ2-1; perhaps TRBD1 as D (6 bases). Germline values: CDR1 SGHNT, CDR2 YENEEA. V lost 1 base and J lost 5, with 12 bases in between. This CDR3 is 15 amino acids long. CDR3 in amino acids: CASSLGLQGDNEQFF. In DNA, the CDR3 is TGTGCCAGCAGCTTAGGGCTACAGGGCGACAATGAGCAGTTCTTC.

This chain connects TRBV4-1 to TRBJ2-2, with 14 bases identical to TRBD2. The CDR3 has 18 amino acids. Unmatched junction bases numbered 7, after V lost 2 bases and J lost 5 bases. Germline values: CDR1 MGHRA, CDR2 YSYEKL. CDR3 in amino acids: CASSQLGLAGGRTGELFF. In DNA, the CDR3 is TGCGCCAGCAGCCAACTCGGACTAGCGGGGGGACGGACCGGGGAGCTGTTTTTT.

This sequence joins TRBV7-6 and TRBJ2-5; tentative D call: TRBD2 (7 bases). V was shortened by 0 bases and J by 9 bases, with 14 bases between the two germline ends. The CDR3 is 14 amino acids. Germline lookup yields CDR1 SGHVS and CDR2 FNYEAQ. CDR3 DNA sequence: TGTGCCAGCAGCTTAGCGCAGGGGAGGGAGGCCCAGTACTTC. It translates to CASSLAQGREAQYF.

The V gene is TRBV19, the J gene TRBJ2-7; 10 positions match TRBD1. With 4 bases clipped from V and 12 bases from J, the junction kept 6 bases outside the gene matches. Per the germline V gene, CDR1 is LNHDA and CDR2 is SQIVND (reference sequence). The CDR3 has 12 amino acids. The CDR3 protein is CASSTDRGLPYF. The CDR3 DNA sequence: TGTGCCAGTAGTACCGACAGGGGGCTTCCGTACTTC.

This clone showed up just a few times. This chain connects TRBV28 to TRBJ2-7; D not certain. Trimming shortened V by 6 bases and J by 6 bases, and 15 bases separated the two germline ends. The germline V gene encodes CDR1 MDHEN and CDR2 SYDVKM. There are 13 residues in the CDR3. CDR3 bases: TGTGCCAGCAGGAGGCCCCCTAGAGGCGAGCAGTACTTC. It yields the protein CASRRPPRGEQYF.

The J gene is TRBJ1-2, the V gene TRBV7-2; 7 bases map to TRBD1. The CDR3 is 16 amino acids. With V trimmed by 1 base and J by 6 bases, 11 bases remained unmatched. Germline assignment: CDR1 SGHTA and CDR2 FQGNSA. This CDR3 reads CASSLGRTGGGDGYTF. CDR3 DNA sequence: TGTGCCAGCAGCTTAGGGAGGACAGGCGGTGGCGATGGCTACACCTTC.

The chain couples TRBV19 to TRBJ2-7, with 7 bases matching TRBD2. Trimming at V came to 1 base and at J to 0 bases, leaving 3 bases not matched to a gene. The CDR3 is 15 residues long. The germline V gene has CDR1 LNHDA and CDR2 SQIVND (reference sequence). This CDR3 is CASSIASGGSYEQYF. CDR3 in DNA: TGTGCCAGTAGTATAGCTAGCGGTGGCTCCTACGAGCAGTACTTC. The full variable domain, completed using reference TRBV19 and TRBJ2-7, is DGGITQSPKYLFRKEGQNVTLSCEQNLNHDAMYWYRQDPGQGLRLIYYSQIVNDFQKGDIAEGYSVSREKKESFPLTVTSAQKNPTAFYLCASSIASGGSYEQYFGPGTRLTVT.

The chain combines TRBV6-5 with TRBJ1-1; D is perhaps TRBD1 (6 bases). The ends were cut back, 5 bases at V and 3 bases at J, with 16 bases in the middle. The CDR3 extends over 15 amino acids. Germline loops: CDR1 MNHEY, CDR2 SVGAGI. The CDR3 protein is CASSRGGGGDTEAFF. The CDR3 nucleotides read TGTGCCAGCAGTCGGGGCGGGGGGGGCGACACTGAAGCTTTCTTT.

The chain carries TRBV19 and TRBJ1-5; D is possibly TRBD1 (5 bases). CDR3 length: 16 residues. The germline gives CDR1 LNHDA, CDR2 SQIVND (reference sequence). V was cut by 10 bases and J by 4 bases, with 23 bases left in between. In DNA form, the CDR3 reads TGTGCCACTGGGGGGAAAGCGATTCTATTAAATCAGCCCCAGCATTTT. It specifies CATGGKAILLNQPQHF.

As to this clone: Likely a read error: the CDR3 ends without its conserved phenylalanine or tryptophan. It is unclear where the CDR3 begins or ends on the DNA, so no DNA is shown, and the CDR3 is as TCRdb lists it. The rearrangement joins TRBV5-4 to TRBJ1-1; the table assigns TRBD1, which was not confirmed against the DNA. 15 amino acids form the CDR3, both terminal residues included. Germline values: CDR1 SGHNT, CDR2 YYREEE (reference sequence). The chain's CDR3 is CASRGTGISYGGSRR.

The rearrangement links TRBV4-1 to TRBJ2-2, with TRBD1 matching over 8 bases. J was trimmed by 4 bases and V by 3 bases; bases with no gene match: 7. The germline V gene encodes CDR1 MGHRA and CDR2 YSYEKL. CDR3 length equals 16 residues. The DNA for the CDR3 is TGCGCCAGCAGCCAGGGTATACAGGGGGGCACCGGGGAGCTGTTTTTT. It codes for CASSQGIQGGTGELFF.

This clone appeared a single time. V and J are TRBV5-1 and TRBJ1-3, with D possibly TRBD1 on 6 matching bases. Germline-derived CDR1 and CDR2 are SGHRS and YFSETQ. V was clipped by 0 bases and J by 4 bases, with 8 bases between them. There are 14 residues in the CDR3. CDR3 sequence (DNA): TGCGCCAGCAGCTTGGGGACAGCCGGAAACACCATATATTTT. Translating it yields CASSLGTAGNTIYF.